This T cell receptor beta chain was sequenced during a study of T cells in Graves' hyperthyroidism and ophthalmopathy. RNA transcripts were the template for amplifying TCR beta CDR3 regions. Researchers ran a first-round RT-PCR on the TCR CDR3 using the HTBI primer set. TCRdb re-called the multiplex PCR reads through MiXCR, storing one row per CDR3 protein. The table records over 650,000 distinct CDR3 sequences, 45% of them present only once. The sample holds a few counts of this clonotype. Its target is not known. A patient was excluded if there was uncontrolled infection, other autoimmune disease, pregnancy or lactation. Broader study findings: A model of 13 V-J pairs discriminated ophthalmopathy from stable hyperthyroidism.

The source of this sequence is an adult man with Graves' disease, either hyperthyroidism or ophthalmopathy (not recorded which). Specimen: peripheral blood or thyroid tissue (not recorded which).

The CDR3 sequence: CASSLAVRGRGTAFF. In nucleotides, the CDR3 is TGTGCCAGCAGCTTAGCGGTAAGAGGTCGGGGTACGGCTTTCTTT. The chain has TRBV7-9 and TRBJ1-1; no firm D call. Germline V gene sequence: CDR1 SEHNR, CDR2 FQNEAQ (reference sequence). Trimming took 0 bases from V and 11 from J, leaving 19 bases between them. The CDR3 covers 15 residues.